This TCR beta chain was sequenced during a study of blood T cells in healthy people across ages. PCR was performed a second time for about 6 to 12 cycles using a sample-barcoded 5' primer and a J-beta primer mix. One entry per CDR3 protein, called by TCRdb with MiXCR from the 5' RACE reads. The data show fewer than 2,000,000 distinct CDR3 sequences, 34% seen once. With 4 bases clipped from V and 5 bases from J, the junction kept 21 bases outside the gene matches. The CDR3 is 19 amino acids. The germline gives CDR1 LGHDT, CDR2 YNNKEL (reference sequence). This clonotype was found a few times. Its antigen is still unknown. Study observations and caveats: There were more naive CD4+ cells and higher diversity in long-lived donors than in aged donors. Expanded clonotype shifts may have been confounded, as the donors had an unknown CMV status.

Researchers isolated at least 7 million PBMCs per sample. This chain connects TRBV3-1 to TRBJ2-3; 7 nucleotides agree with TRBD2. The sequenced sample was blood. The source of this sequence is a woman between 25 and 40 years old in good health. CDR3 sequence: CASSPPFGLAEDEQDTQYF. As DNA, the CDR3 is TGTGCCAGCAGCCCCCCCTTCGGGCTAGCGGAAGATGAGCAAGATACGCAGTATTTT.